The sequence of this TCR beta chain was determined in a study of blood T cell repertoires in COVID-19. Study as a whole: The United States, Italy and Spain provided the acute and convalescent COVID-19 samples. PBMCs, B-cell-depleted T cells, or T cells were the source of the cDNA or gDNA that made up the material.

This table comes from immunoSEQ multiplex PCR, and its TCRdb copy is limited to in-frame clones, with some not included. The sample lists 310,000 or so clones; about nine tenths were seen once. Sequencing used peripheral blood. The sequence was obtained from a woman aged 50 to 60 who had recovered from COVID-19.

CDR3 in amino acids: CASSYRRTDSHYGYTF. Here the CDR3 DNA reads TGTGCCAGCAGTTACCGACGGACAGACTCCCACTATGGCTACACCTTC. V is TRBV6-5 and J is TRBJ1-2; tentative D call: TRBD1 (6 bases). The CDR3 contains 16 residues. The ends were cut back, 2 bases at V and 3 bases at J, with 16 bases in the middle. Looked up from germline, CDR1 is MNHEY and CDR2 is SVGAGI.